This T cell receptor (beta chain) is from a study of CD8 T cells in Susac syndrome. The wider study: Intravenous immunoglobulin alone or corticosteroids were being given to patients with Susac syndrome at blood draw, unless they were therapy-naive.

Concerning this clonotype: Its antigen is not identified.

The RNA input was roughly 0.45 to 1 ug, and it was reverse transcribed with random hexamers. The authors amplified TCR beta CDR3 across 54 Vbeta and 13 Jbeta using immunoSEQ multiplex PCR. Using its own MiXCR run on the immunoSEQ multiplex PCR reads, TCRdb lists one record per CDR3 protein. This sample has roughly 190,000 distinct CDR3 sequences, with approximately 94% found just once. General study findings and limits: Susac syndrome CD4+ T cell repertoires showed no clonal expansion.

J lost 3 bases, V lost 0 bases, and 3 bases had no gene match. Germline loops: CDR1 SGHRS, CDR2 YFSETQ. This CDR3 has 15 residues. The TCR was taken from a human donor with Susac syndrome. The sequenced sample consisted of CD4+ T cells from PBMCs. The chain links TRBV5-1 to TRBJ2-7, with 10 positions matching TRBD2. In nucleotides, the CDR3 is TGCGCCAGCAGCTTGGTGCTAGCGGGGGACTACGAGCAGTACTTC. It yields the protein CASSLVLAGDYEQYF.